The 19 T cell receptor beta chains presented below share a single source sample, sequenced in a study of graft-versus-host responses after intestinal transplantation. Here immunoSEQ multiplex PCR was the method, and the copy in TCRdb shows in-frame clones only, minus some. This sample carries roughly 60,000 clones, about 90% of them seen once, and the ten largest clones take under 3%. The sample was PBMCs, taken approximately 120 days after intestinal transplantation. The receptors originated from a human patient who received an intestinal transplant, so some T cells may come from the graft donor.

The V gene is TRBV4-1, the J gene TRBJ2-7; D call uncertain. Between the trimmed V and J ends, which lost 3 bases and 2 bases, there was a span of 8 bases. The germline V gene has CDR1 MGHRA and CDR2 YSYEKL. The CDR3 totals 13 residues. The CDR3, as DNA: TGCGCCAGCAGCCATAGTACAGCCTACGAGCAGTACTTC. It yields the protein CASSHSTAYEQYF.

The chain carries TRBV5-5 and TRBJ2-7, with 12 positions matching TRBD2. Trimming cost V 4 bases and J 6 bases; bases outside gene matches: 8. Germline CDR1 SGHKS, CDR2 YYEKEE (reference sequence). The CDR3 contains 15 residues. The CDR3, as DNA: TGTGCCAGCAGCCCGAGACTAGCGGGAGCGGGCGAGCAGTACTTC. Amino acids: CASSPRLAGAGEQYF. The complete variable domain, with remaining parts taken from reference TRBV5-5 and TRBJ2-7, reads DAGVTQSPTHLIKTRGQQVTLRCSPISGHKSVSWYQQVLGQGPQFIFQYYEKEERGRGNFPDRFSARQFPNYSSELNVNALLLGDSALYLCASSPRLAGAGEQYFGPGTRLTVT.

The chain combines TRBV11-2 with TRBJ1-3; no clear D gene. Germline CDR1 SGHAT, CDR2 FQNNGV. The CDR3 loop spans 14 amino acids. V shed 3 bases and J shed 1 base, with 7 bases lying between them. This chain's CDR3 is CASSFGKSGNTIYF. In DNA form, the CDR3 reads TGTGCCAGCAGCTTTGGTAAATCTGGAAACACCATATATTTT.

V usage is TRBV10-3 and J usage is TRBJ2-7; the match to TRBD2 covers 10 bases. The CDR3 covers 18 residues. The junction had 12 bases not matched to a gene; V was cut back by 4 bases and J by 0 bases. The germline V gene encodes CDR1 ENHRY and CDR2 SYGVKD. CDR3 DNA: TGTGCCATCAGTGCCGGGACTAGCGCTATTTACAGCTCCTACGAGCAGTACTTC. Protein sequence: CAISAGTSAIYSSYEQYF.

Details on this clone: Mismatch with germline at one junction end may stem from a read error. The rearrangement uses TRBV6-1 and TRBJ2-7; 8 bases are shared with TRBD2. CDR1 and CDR2 (germline): MNHNS, SASEGT. The CDR3 is 11 amino acids. CDR3 DNA: TGTGCCAGCAGCTCGTCCGGGACTAGTGACTTC. It encodes CASSSSGTSDF.

This clone was picked up one time. This chain links TRBV6-5 with TRBJ1-2; no firm D call. The CDR3 contains 11 residues. Germline V gene data show CDR1 as MNHEY and CDR2 as SVGAGI. Trimming stripped 5 bases from V and 7 bases from J, with 8 bases between. Here the CDR3 reads CASSTVVGYTF. CDR3 sequence (DNA): TGTGCCAGCAGTACTGTGGTTGGCTACACCTTC.

This sequence joins TRBV25-1 and TRBJ2-5; unclear D gene. Germline CDR1 and CDR2: MGHDK and SYGVNS. The CDR3 length is 17 residues. Deletions cut 4 bases from V and 1 base from J, with 19 bases between. The CDR3 sequence is CASSGTATHPIQETQYF. CDR3 bases: TGTGCCAGCAGTGGGACCGCAACCCACCCAATCCAAGAGACCCAGTACTTC.

The chain recombines TRBV4-1 with TRBJ2-3; a weak D match, TRBD2 (5 bases). The CDR3 runs to 16 residues. Germline CDR1 reads MGHRA; CDR2 reads YSYEKL. Deletions cut 3 bases from V and 0 bases from J, with 13 bases between. Here the CDR3 DNA reads TGCGCCAGCAGCCAGTACGCGGACTCTAGCACAGATACGCAGTATTTT. It specifies CASSQYADSSTDTQYF.

The chain couples TRBV30 to TRBJ2-7; 9 nucleotides line up with TRBD1. Germline V gene data show CDR1 as GTSNPN and CDR2 as SVGIG (reference sequence). Trimming at V came to 5 bases and at J to 12 bases, leaving 11 bases not matched to a gene. This CDR3 has 12 residues. The CDR3 loop reads CAWDDGTGRAYF. In nucleotides, the CDR3 is TGTGCCTGGGATGACGGGACAGGGCGGGCGTACTTC.

This chain connects TRBV5-1 to TRBJ1-3; D not resolved. CDR3 length equals 15 residues. The V gene's germline CDR1 is SGHRS and CDR2 YFSETQ. Trimming stripped 0 bases from V and 2 bases from J, with 9 bases between. In nucleotides, the CDR3 is TGCGCCAGCAGCTTGGGGCCTAACCCTGGAAACACCATATATTTT. Its translation is CASSLGPNPGNTIYF.

J is TRBJ2-3 and V is TRBV7-6, with a possible D match to TRBD2 (5 bases). Trimming shortened V by 1 base and J by 2 bases, and 7 bases separated the two germline ends. The length of the CDR3 is 14 residues. Germline lookup yields CDR1 SGHVS and CDR2 FNYEAQ. The DNA for the CDR3 is TGTGCCAGCAGCTTAGGACTACCCACAGATACGCAGTATTTT. The encoded protein is CASSLGLPTDTQYF.

The rearrangement joins TRBV7-8 to TRBJ2-3, with a possible D match to TRBD1 (5 bases). Trimming removed 5 bases from V and 2 bases from J, with 11 bases in between. Per germline, CDR1 SGHVS and CDR2 FQNEAQ. The length of the CDR3 is 14 residues. The DNA of the CDR3 is TGTGCCAGCAGCCCTAAACAGGTCACAGATACGCAGTATTTT. This translates into CASSPKQVTDTQYF.

This clone showed up just once. CDR3 region: CASSRTSRRTDTQYF. CDR3 in DNA: TGTGCCAGCAGCCGGACTAGCAGACGCACAGATACGCAGTATTTT. The chain recombines TRBV11-2 with TRBJ2-3; 8 bases are a match to TRBD2. Per the germline V gene, CDR1 is SGHAT and CDR2 is FQNNGV. Germline trimming cut 5 bases from V and 1 base from J; bases unmatched to any gene: 5. The CDR3 extends over 15 amino acids.

The chain uses TRBV29-1 and TRBJ1-1; D might be TRBD1 (6 bases). CDR1 SQVTM and CDR2 ANQGSEA come from the germline V gene. V lost 5 bases, J lost 0 bases, and 16 bases lay in between. The CDR3 runs 15 residues. CDR3 loop: CSVTDDGQMNTEAFF. CDR3 nucleotide sequence: TGCAGCGTTACCGACGACGGACAGATGAACACTGAAGCTTTCTTT.

The chain is built from TRBV6-5 and TRBJ2-7, with D possibly matching TRBD2 (5 bases). Germline CDR1 and CDR2: MNHEY and SVGAGI. V gave up 11 bases and J gave up 2 bases, with 13 bases separating them. The CDR3 has 12 residues. CDR3 in DNA: TGTGCCGCATCACGACTAACCTACGAGCAGTACTTC. Translation: CAASRLTYEQYF.

V usage is TRBV4-1 and J usage is TRBJ2-5; either TRBD1 or TRBD2 may supply D (5 bases each). The CDR3 extends over 14 amino acids. V lost 4 bases and J lost 1, with 10 bases in between. Germline CDR1 is MGHRA and CDR2 is YSYEKL. In DNA, the CDR3 is TGCGCCAGCAGCCCAACGGGGCTCCAAGAGACCCAGTACTTC. Protein product: CASSPTGLQETQYF.

The chain combines TRBV7-9 with TRBJ1-1; TRBD1 aligns across 8 bases. The CDR3 contains 15 residues. Germline trimming cut 4 bases from V and 6 bases from J; bases unmatched to any gene: 10. Germline lookup yields CDR1 SEHNR and CDR2 FQNEAQ (reference sequence). CDR3 in amino acids: CASSWPTGAGSEAFF. The CDR3 nucleotides read TGTGCCAGCAGCTGGCCGACAGGGGCGGGATCTGAAGCTTTCTTT.

The V gene is TRBV9, the J gene TRBJ2-7, with 9 bases matching TRBD1. Losses at the gene ends were 0 bases for V and 5 bases for J; bases not matched to a gene: 6. CDR3 length equals 15 residues. Germline lookup yields CDR1 SGDLS and CDR2 YYNGEE. This chain's CDR3 is CASSVVDRGINEQYF. The CDR3 DNA is TGTGCCAGCAGCGTAGTTGACAGGGGGATTAACGAGCAGTACTTC.

This clone occurred once. The chain recombines TRBV4-1 with TRBJ2-1, with TRBD2 matching over 13 bases. V lost 4 bases and J lost 7; bases outside the gene matches: 4. The CDR3 has 15 residues. CDR1 is MGHRA, CDR2 YSYEKL, per germline. CDR3 sequence reads: CASSLLGLAGNEQFF. DNA for the CDR3: TGCGCCAGCAGCCTTTTGGGACTAGCGGGAAATGAGCAGTTCTTC.